Shown below are 13 T cell receptor beta chains from a single sample sequenced in a study of blood T cell repertoires in COVID-19. Assay: immunoSEQ multiplex PCR; the TCRdb copy retains only in-frame clones and omits some. The table records fewer than 350,000 clones, around 90% of them present only once. Sequenced sample: peripheral blood. The receptors originated from a woman in her twenties or thirties with COVID-19, enrolled during active disease.

This clone occurred once. The chain combines TRBV29-1 with TRBJ2-1, with 9 bases matching TRBD2. Unmatched junction bases numbered 5, after V lost 7 bases and J lost 4 bases. From germline, CDR1 is SQVTM and CDR2 ANQGSEA. The CDR3 is 13 amino acids. The CDR3 region is CSDRLADYNEQFF. Written as DNA, the CDR3 is TGCAGCGACCGACTAGCGGATTACAATGAGCAGTTCTTC.

The chain uses TRBV2 and TRBJ1-1, with TRBD1 matching 7 bases. The germline gives CDR1 SNHLY, CDR2 FYNNEI. After removal of 5 bases from V and 11 bases from J, the junction contained 11 bases not matched to a gene. The CDR3 consists of 13 residues. For the CDR3, the DNA is TGTGCCAGCAGTCCTGAAGGGGGCTTGGCGGCTTTCTTT. Encoded protein: CASSPEGGLAAFF.

This clone was seen a handful of times. This rearrangement joins TRBV19 to TRBJ1-5, with D possibly being TRBD1 (6 bases). This CDR3 spans 16 amino acids. Germline V CDR1 and CDR2: LNHDA, SQIVND (reference sequence). With 7 bases removed from V and 0 bases from J, the gap between germline ends came to 16 bases. The CDR3 reads CASTPGQGYSNQPQHF. The CDR3 nucleotides are TGTGCCAGTACCCCGGGGCAGGGGTATAGCAATCAGCCCCAGCATTTT.

The CDR3: CASSEVRFSYNEQFF. CDR3 nucleotides: TGTGCCAGCAGTGAAGTGCGGTTTTCCTACAATGAGCAGTTCTTC. The chain uses TRBV2 and TRBJ2-1; unclear D gene. The V gene lost 1 base and the J gene lost 1 base, with 8 bases spanning the gap. From germline, CDR1 is SNHLY and CDR2 FYNNEI. This CDR3 is 15 amino acids long.

The chain carries TRBV6-1 and TRBJ2-7; TRBD1 might be the D (6 bases). Per germline, CDR1 MNHNS and CDR2 SASEGT. The CDR3 runs to 14 residues. Trimming removed 6 bases at V and 2 bases at J, with 14 bases between. CDR3 coding DNA: TGTGCCAGCAGAACGCTCGGGACACCCTACGAGCAGTACTTC. Translated, it gives CASRTLGTPYEQYF.

The rearrangement joins TRBV7-6 to TRBJ1-3; no definite D call. This CDR3 region has 18 residues. The germline V gene encodes CDR1 SGHVS and CDR2 FNYEAQ. Trimming left V 5 bases short and J 0 bases short, with 20 bases between. The CDR3 region is CASSPLAPAGSSGNTIYF. The CDR3 bases are TGTGCCAGCAGCCCCCTTGCCCCGGCGGGATCCTCTGGAAACACCATATATTTT.

The gene calls are TRBV9 and TRBJ2-7; D not resolved. CDR3 size: 14 residues. The ends were cut back, 3 bases at V and 1 base at J, with 11 bases in the middle. Germline V gene lookup returns CDR1 SGDLS and CDR2 YYNGEE. This CDR3 reads CASSARPGSYEQYF. CDR3 DNA: TGTGCCAGCAGCGCCCGCCCAGGATCCTACGAGCAGTACTTC.

V gene TRBV5-4 combines with J gene TRBJ2-2, with 7 bases matching TRBD2. This CDR3 region has 16 residues. Germline V lookup: CDR1 SGHNT, CDR2 YYREEE (reference sequence). J gave up 5 bases and V 4 bases, and 11 bases lay outside the gene matches. The CDR3 spells CASSRPAGDETGELFF. CDR3 in DNA: TGTGCCAGCAGCCGTCCGGCGGGAGATGAGACCGGGGAGCTGTTTTTT.

V gene TRBV4-1 combines with J gene TRBJ1-6, with D perhaps matching TRBD1 (5 bases). Germline CDR1 MGHRA, CDR2 YSYEKL. The V end was cut by 0 bases, the J end by 2 bases, with 14 bases between. CDR3 length equals 18 residues. The CDR3 nucleotides are TGCGCCAGCAGCCAAGATTGGGGCGGTAGCACCTATAATTCACCCCTCCACTTT. As protein: CASSQDWGGSTYNSPLHF.

This clone was seen just once. The chain combines TRBV11-2 with TRBJ2-5, with a tentative D call TRBD1 (6 bases). CDR1 is SGHAT, CDR2 FQNNGV, per germline. V was shortened by 1 base and J by 5 bases, with 14 bases between the two germline ends. The CDR3 is 15 residues long. The CDR3 coding sequence is TGTGCCAGCAGCTTAGGGGTGAGGCAGGGGGAGACCCAGTACTTC. Amino acid sequence: CASSLGVRQGETQYF.

The chain combines TRBV24-1 with TRBJ1-5; 7 bases align to TRBD1. Germline CDR1 KGHDR, CDR2 SFDVKD. The CDR3 consists of 14 residues. J was trimmed by 8 bases and V by 7 bases; bases with no gene match: 10. The CDR3 DNA follows: TGTGCCACCAGCTCGACAGGGTCCTTCGAGCCCCAGCATTTT. This gives the protein CATSSTGSFEPQHF.

This chain connects TRBV5-5 to TRBJ2-4; TRBD1 matches 10 bases. Germline-derived CDR1 and CDR2 are SGHKS and YYEKEE (reference sequence). V trimming: 3 bases; J trimming: 0 bases; junction bases outside the gene matches: 9. The CDR3 is made up of 18 amino acids. CDR3 protein: CASSSGTGDSLAKNIQYF. CDR3 sequence (DNA): TGTGCCAGCAGCTCCGGGACAGGGGATTCTCTAGCCAAAAACATTCAGTACTTC.

The V and J genes are TRBV11-2 and TRBJ1-6; D may be TRBD1 (5 bases). Trimming stripped 0 bases from V and 10 bases from J, with 7 bases between. In germline, CDR1 is SGHAT, CDR2 FQNNGV. CDR3 length: 13 residues. This chain's CDR3 is CASSLEWGSPLHF. CDR3 bases: TGTGCCAGCAGCTTAGAATGGGGCTCACCCCTCCACTTT. Complete variable domain (other parts from reference TRBV11-2 and TRBJ1-6): EAGVAQSPRYKIIEKRQSVAFWCNPISGHATLYWYQQILGQGPKLLIQFQNNGVVDDSQLPKDRFSAERLKGVDSTLKIQPAKLEDSAVYLCASSLEWGSPLHFGNGTRLTVT.